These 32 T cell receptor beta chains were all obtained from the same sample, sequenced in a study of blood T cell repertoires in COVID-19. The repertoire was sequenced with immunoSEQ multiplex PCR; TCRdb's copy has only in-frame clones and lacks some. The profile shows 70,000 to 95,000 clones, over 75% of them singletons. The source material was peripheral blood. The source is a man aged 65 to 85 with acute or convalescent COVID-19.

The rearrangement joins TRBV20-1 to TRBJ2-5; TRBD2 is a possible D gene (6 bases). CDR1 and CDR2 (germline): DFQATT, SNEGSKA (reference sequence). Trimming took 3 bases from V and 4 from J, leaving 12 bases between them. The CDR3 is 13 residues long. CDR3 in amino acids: CSASRGGRETQYF. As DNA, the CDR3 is TGCAGTGCTAGTAGGGGAGGTCGAGAGACCCAGTACTTC.

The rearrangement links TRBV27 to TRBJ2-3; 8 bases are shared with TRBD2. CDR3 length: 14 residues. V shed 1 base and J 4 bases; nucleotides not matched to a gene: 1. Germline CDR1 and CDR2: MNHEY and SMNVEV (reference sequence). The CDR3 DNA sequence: TGTGCCAGCAGTTTATTAGCGGGGTCAGATACGCAGTATTTT. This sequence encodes CASSLLAGSDTQYF.

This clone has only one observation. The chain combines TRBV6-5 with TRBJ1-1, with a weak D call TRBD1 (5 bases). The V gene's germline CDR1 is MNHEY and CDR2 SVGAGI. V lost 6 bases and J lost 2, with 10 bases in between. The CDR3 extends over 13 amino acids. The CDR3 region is CASRYQGNTEAFF. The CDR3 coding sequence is TGTGCCAGCAGGTACCAGGGCAACACTGAAGCTTTCTTT.

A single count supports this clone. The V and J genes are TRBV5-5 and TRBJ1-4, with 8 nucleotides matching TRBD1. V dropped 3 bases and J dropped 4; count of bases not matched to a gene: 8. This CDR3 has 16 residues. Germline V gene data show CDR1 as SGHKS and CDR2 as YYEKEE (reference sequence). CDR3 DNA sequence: TGTGCCAGCAGCTCACATGCAACAGGGGGTAATGAAAAACTGTTTTTT. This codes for CASSSHATGGNEKLFF. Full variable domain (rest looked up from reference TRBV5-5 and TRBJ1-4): DAGVTQSPTHLIKTRGQQVTLRCSPISGHKSVSWYQQVLGQGPQFIFQYYEKEERGRGNFPDRFSARQFPNYSSELNVNALLLGDSALYLCASSSHATGGNEKLFFGSGTQLSVL.

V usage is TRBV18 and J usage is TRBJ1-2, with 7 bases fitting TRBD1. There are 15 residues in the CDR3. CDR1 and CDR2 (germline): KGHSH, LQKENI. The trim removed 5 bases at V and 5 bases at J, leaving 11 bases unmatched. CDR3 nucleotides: TGTGCCAGCTCAACCGTAGGGACAGTCGGTTATGGCTACACCTTC. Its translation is CASSTVGTVGYGYTF.

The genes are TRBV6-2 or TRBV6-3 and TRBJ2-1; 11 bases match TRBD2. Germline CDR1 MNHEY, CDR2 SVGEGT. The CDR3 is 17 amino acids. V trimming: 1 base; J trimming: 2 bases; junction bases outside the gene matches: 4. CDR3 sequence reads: CASSYFLAGGPYNEQFF. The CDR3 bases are TGTGCCAGCAGTTACTTCCTAGCGGGGGGCCCCTACAATGAGCAGTTCTTC.

CDR3 loop: CASSLIDRGNTEAFF. CDR3 nucleotides: TGTGCCAGCAGCTTGATCGACAGGGGAAACACTGAAGCTTTCTTT. The rearrangement uses TRBV5-6 and TRBJ1-1; TRBD1 agrees at 8 bases. CDR1 is SGHDT, CDR2 YYEEEE, per germline. Trimming removed 1 base from V and 2 bases from J; junction bases left unmatched: 4. The CDR3 covers 15 residues.

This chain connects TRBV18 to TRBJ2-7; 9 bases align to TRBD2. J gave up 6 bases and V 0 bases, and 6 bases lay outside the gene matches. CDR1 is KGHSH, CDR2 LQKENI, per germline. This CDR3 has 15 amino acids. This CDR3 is CASSPPGLAWGEQYF. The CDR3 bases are TGTGCCAGCTCACCACCGGGACTAGCATGGGGCGAGCAGTACTTC.

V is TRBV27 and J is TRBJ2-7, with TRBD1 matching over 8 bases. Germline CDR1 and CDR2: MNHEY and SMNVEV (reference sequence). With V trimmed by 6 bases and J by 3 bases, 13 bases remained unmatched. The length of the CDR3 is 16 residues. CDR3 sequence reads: CASRLRVQGAFYEQYF. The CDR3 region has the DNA TGTGCCAGCAGGTTAAGGGTGCAGGGGGCGTTCTACGAGCAGTACTTC.

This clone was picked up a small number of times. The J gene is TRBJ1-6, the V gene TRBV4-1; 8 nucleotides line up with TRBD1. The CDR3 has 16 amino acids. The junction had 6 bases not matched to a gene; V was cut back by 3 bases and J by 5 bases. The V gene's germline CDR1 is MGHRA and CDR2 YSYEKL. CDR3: CASSQAGQGNNSPLHF. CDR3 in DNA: TGCGCCAGCAGCCAGGCCGGACAGGGAAATAATTCACCCCTCCACTTT.

The CDR3 here is CASSDSSGSFEQYF. As DNA, the CDR3 is TGCGCCAGCAGTGACTCTAGCGGGAGTTTCGAGCAGTACTTC. The chain links TRBV10-1 to TRBJ2-7; 10 bases fit TRBD2. With V trimmed by 3 bases and J by 6 bases, 5 bases remained unmatched. This CDR3 region has 14 residues. Germline V gene lookup returns CDR1 WNHNN and CDR2 SYGVQD (reference sequence).

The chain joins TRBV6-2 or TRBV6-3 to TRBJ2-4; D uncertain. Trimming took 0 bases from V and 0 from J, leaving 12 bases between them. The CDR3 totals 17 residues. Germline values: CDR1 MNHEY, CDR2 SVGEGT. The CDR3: CASSYSDSYIAKNIQYF. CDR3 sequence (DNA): TGTGCCAGCAGTTACTCCGACTCTTACATAGCCAAAAACATTCAGTACTTC.

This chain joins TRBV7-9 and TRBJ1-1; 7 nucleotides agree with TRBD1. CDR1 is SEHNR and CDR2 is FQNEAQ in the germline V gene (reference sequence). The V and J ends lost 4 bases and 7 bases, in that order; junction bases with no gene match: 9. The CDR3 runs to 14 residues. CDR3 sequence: CASSSAGTAYEAFF. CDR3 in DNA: TGTGCCAGCAGCTCCGCCGGGACAGCCTATGAAGCTTTCTTT. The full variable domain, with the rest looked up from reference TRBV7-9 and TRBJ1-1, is DTGVSQNPRHKITKRGQNVTFRCDPISEHNRLYWYRQTLGQGPEFLTYFQNEAQLEKSRLLSDRFSAERPKGSFSTLEIQRTEQGDSAMYLCASSSAGTAYEAFFGQGTRLTVV.

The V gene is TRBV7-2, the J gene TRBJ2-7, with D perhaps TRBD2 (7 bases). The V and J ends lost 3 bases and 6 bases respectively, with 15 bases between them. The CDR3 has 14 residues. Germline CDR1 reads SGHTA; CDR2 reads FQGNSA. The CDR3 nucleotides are TGTGCCAGCAGCTTCTCACGGGGGGCGTCCGAGCAGTACTTC. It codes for CASSFSRGASEQYF.

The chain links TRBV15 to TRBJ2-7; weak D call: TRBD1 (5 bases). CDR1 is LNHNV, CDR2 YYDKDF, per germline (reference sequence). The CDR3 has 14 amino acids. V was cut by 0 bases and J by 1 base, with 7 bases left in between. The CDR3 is CATSRDRASYEQYF. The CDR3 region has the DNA TGTGCCACCAGCAGAGACAGGGCATCCTACGAGCAGTACTTC.

CDR3 DNA sequence: TGTGCCAGCACTTTTGGTGGCGGGGTCTCCTACAATGAGCAGTTCTTC. Its translation is CASTFGGGVSYNEQFF. J is TRBJ2-1 and V is TRBV28, with a tentative D call TRBD2 (6 bases). With 7 bases removed from V and 0 bases from J, the gap between germline ends came to 16 bases. The CDR3 consists of 16 residues. The germline V gene encodes CDR1 MDHEN and CDR2 SYDVKM.

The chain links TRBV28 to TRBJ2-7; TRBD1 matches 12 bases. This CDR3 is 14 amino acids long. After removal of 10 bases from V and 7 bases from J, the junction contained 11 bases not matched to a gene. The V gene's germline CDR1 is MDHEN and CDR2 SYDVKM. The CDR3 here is CATLPRDRGPEQYF. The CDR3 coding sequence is TGTGCCACCCTCCCTCGGGACAGGGGGCCTGAGCAGTACTTC.

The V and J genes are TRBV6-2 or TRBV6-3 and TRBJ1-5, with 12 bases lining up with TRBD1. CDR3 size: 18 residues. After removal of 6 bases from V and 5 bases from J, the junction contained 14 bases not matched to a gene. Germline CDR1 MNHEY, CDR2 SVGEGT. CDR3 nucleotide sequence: TGTGCCAGCAGCCCCGGGACAGGGGGCGGTGGCCGGTATCAGCCCCAGCATTTT. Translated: CASSPGTGGGGRYQPQHF.

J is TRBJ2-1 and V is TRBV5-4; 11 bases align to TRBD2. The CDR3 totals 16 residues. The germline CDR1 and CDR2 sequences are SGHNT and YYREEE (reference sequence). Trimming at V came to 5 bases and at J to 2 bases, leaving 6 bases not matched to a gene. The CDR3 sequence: CASSPPGLAAYNEQFF. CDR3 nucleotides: TGTGCCAGCAGTCCCCCGGGACTAGCGGCCTACAATGAGCAGTTCTTC.

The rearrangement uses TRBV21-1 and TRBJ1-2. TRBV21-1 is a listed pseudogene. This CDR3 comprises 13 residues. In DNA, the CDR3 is TGTGCCAGCAGGATCCTACGGAACTATGGCTACACCTTC. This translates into CASRILRNYGYTF.

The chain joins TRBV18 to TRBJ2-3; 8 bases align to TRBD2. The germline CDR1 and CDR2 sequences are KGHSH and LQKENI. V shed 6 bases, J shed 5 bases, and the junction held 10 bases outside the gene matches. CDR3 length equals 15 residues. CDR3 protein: CASSIREGQGDTQYF. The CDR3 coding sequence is TGTGCCAGCTCGATACGGGAGGGCCAGGGAGATACGCAGTATTTT. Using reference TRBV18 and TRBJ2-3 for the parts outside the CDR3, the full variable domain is NAGVMQNPRHLVRRRGQEARLRCSPMKGHSHVYWYRQLPEEGLKFMVYLQKENIIDESGMPKERFSAEFPKEGPSILRIQQVVRGDSAAYFCASSIREGQGDTQYFGPGTRLTVL.

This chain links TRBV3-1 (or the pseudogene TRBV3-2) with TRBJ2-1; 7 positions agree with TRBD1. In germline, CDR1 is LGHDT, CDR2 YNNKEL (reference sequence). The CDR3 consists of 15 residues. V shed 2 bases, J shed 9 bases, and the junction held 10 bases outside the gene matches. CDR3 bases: TGTGCCAGCAGCCAAAGACAGGGTTTTATCGGTGAGCAGTTCTTC. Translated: CASSQRQGFIGEQFF.

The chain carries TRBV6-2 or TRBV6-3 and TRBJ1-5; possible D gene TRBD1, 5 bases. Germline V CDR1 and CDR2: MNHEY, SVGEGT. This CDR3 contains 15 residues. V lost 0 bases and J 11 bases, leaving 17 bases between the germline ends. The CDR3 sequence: CASSYSMQARGAQHF. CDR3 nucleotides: TGTGCCAGCAGTTACTCGATGCAGGCCCGGGGGGCCCAGCATTTT.

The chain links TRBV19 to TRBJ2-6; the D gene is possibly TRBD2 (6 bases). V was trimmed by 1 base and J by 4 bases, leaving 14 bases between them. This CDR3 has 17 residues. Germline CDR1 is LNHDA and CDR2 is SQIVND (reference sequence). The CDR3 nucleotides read TGTGCCAGTAGTATAGGTAGCGGCGTGGGAGGGGCCAACGTCCTGACTTTC. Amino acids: CASSIGSGVGGANVLTF.

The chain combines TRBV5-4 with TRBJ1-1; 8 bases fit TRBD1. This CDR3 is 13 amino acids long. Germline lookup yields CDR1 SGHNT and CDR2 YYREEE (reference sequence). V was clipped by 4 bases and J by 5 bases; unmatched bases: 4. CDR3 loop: CASSPQGGTEAFF. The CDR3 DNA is TGTGCCAGCAGCCCACAGGGGGGTACTGAAGCTTTCTTT.

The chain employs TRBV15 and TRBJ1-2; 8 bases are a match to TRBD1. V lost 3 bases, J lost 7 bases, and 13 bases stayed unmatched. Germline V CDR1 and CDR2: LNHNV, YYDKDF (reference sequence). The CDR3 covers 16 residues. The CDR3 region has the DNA TGTGCCACCAGCAGGGACCCAGGGGGCGCCAGGTCTGGCTACACCTTC. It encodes CATSRDPGGARSGYTF.

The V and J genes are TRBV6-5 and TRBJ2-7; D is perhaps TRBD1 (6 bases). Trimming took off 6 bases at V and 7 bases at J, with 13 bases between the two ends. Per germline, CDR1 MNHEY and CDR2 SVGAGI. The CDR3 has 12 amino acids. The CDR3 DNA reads TGTGCCAGCAGCAACAGGGTAGGGGAGCAGTACTTC. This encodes CASSNRVGEQYF.

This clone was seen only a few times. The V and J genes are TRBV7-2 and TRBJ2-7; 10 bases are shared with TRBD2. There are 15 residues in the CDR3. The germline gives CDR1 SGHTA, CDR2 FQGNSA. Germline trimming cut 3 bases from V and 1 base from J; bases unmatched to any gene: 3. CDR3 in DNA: TGTGCCAGCAGCTTCGGACTAGCGGTATCCTACGAGCAGTACTTC. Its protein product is CASSFGLAVSYEQYF.

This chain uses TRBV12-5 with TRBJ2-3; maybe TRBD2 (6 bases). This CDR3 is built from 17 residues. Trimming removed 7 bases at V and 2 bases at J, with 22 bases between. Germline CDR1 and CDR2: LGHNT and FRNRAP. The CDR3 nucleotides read TGTGCTAGTGCCCCTTCCCCCGGGAGCCAACCCACAGATACGCAGTATTTT. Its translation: CASAPSPGSQPTDTQYF.

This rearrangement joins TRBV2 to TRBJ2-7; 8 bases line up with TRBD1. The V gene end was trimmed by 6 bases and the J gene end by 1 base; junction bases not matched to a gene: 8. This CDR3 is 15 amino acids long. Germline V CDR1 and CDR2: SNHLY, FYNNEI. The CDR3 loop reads CASRGTGVGSYEQYF. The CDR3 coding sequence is TGTGCCAGCAGAGGGACAGGAGTGGGATCCTACGAGCAGTACTTC.

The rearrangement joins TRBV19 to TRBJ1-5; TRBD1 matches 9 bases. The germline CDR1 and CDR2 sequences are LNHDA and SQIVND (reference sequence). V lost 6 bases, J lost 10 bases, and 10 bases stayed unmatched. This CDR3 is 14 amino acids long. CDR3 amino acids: CASSNDGQGIPQHF. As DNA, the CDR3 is TGTGCCAGTAGCAACGACGGACAGGGGATCCCCCAGCATTTT.

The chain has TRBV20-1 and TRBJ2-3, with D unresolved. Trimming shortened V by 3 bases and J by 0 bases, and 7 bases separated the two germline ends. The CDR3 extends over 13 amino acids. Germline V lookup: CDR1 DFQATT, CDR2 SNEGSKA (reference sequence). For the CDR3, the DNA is TGCAGTGCTAGTCTGTCGAGCACAGATACGCAGTATTTT. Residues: CSASLSSTDTQYF.